A single sample is the source of the 30 T cell receptor beta chains below, sequenced in a study of cytomegalovirus exposure and HLA in healthy donors. Primers: 60 Vbeta forward and 13 Jbeta reverse. Some clones are missing from TCRdb's copy, which holds only in-frame ones; the method was immunoSEQ multiplex PCR. Altogether under 300,000 clones are present, roughly 70% being singletons, with the ten largest covering under 3%. The sample consisted of PBMCs. These TCRs come from a female donor in good health and CMV-seronegative.

A word on this clone: One end of the junction is discordant with germline, which a read error may explain. This rearrangement joins TRBV7-9 to TRBJ1-1; 10 bases map to TRBD1. There are 16 residues in the CDR3. CDR1 is SEHNR, CDR2 FQNEAQ, per germline (reference sequence). The CDR3 spells CSSSLEGWTGGPEAFF. The CDR3 DNA sequence: TGTTCCAGCAGCTTAGAAGGGTGGACAGGGGGACCCGAAGCTTTCTTT.

The chain has TRBV21-1 and TRBJ2-3; the DNA was not used to check the table's D call, TRBD2. TRBV21-1 is given as a pseudogene. The CDR3 loop spans 18 amino acids. CDR3: CASSKGKFRGRRTDTQYF. CDR3 nucleotide sequence: TGTGCCAGCAGCAAAGGTAAGTTTCGAGGGCGGAGGACAGATACGCAGTATTTT.

The chain's CDR3 is CASSLAPAGQGSYEQYF. CDR3 bases: TGTGCCAGCAGCTTAGCGCCGGCGGGACAGGGCTCCTACGAGCAGTACTTC. V gene TRBV7-2 combines with J gene TRBJ2-7, with TRBD1 matching over 9 bases. Germline V gene data show CDR1 as SGHTA and CDR2 as FQGNSA. J gave up 0 bases and V 0 bases, and 6 bases lay outside the gene matches. The CDR3 has 17 residues.

The chain couples TRBV7-9 to TRBJ1-1; D is possibly TRBD1 (6 bases). The CDR3 covers 14 residues. CDR1 SEHNR and CDR2 FQNEAQ come from the germline V gene (reference sequence). The germline V and J ends were trimmed by 5 bases and 8 bases, with 18 bases remaining between them. For the CDR3, the DNA is TGTGCCAGCAGCCCTAGTGGTCAGGGGTCCGAAGCTTTCTTT. It is translated as CASSPSGQGSEAFF. Supplemented by reference TRBV7-9 and TRBJ1-1, the full variable domain reads DTGVSQNPRHKITKRGQNVTFRCDPISEHNRLYWYRQTLGQGPEFLTYFQNEAQLEKSRLLSDRFSAERPKGSFSTLEIQRTEQGDSAMYLCASSPSGQGSEAFFGQGTRLTVV.

The chain couples TRBV7-9 to TRBJ1-2; D is ambiguous. The germline CDR1 and CDR2 sequences are SEHNR and FQNEAQ (reference sequence). This CDR3 is 14 amino acids long. V was pared by 5 bases and J by 6 bases, with 16 bases between. The CDR3 reads CASSVPAAANGYTF. In DNA form, the CDR3 reads TGTGCCAGCAGCGTGCCCGCGGCGGCCAATGGCTACACCTTC.

The chain is built from TRBV7-6 and TRBJ2-1; D is ambiguous. The germline V and J ends were trimmed by 5 bases and 4 bases, with 9 bases remaining between them. Germline loops: CDR1 SGHVS, CDR2 FNYEAQ. The CDR3 has 13 amino acids. This CDR3 is CASSLQKYNEQFF. In DNA form, the CDR3 reads TGTGCCAGCAGCCTACAGAAATACAATGAGCAGTTCTTC.

The chain carries TRBV6-6 and TRBJ1-6, with D uncertain. CDR1 and CDR2 (germline): MNHNY, SVGAGI (reference sequence). The CDR3 runs to 12 residues. The V end was cut by 6 bases, the J end by 6 bases, with 6 bases between. The CDR3 region is CASSLSNSPLHF. The CDR3 DNA reads TGTGCCAGCAGCCTTTCTAATTCACCCCTCCACTTT.

The chain is built from TRBV18 and TRBJ2-1, with TRBD1 matching over 7 bases. Germline CDR1 is KGHSH and CDR2 is LQKENI. J gave up 0 bases and V 2 bases, and 1 base lay outside the gene matches. The CDR3 totals 15 residues. This CDR3 reads CASSPNRGSYNEQFF. CDR3 coding DNA: TGTGCCAGCTCACCAAACAGGGGCTCCTACAATGAGCAGTTCTTC.

V gene TRBV28 combines with J gene TRBJ2-1, with a possible D match to TRBD2 (5 bases). The germline gives CDR1 MDHEN, CDR2 SYDVKM. The CDR3 is 15 amino acids. V was trimmed by 7 bases and J by 0 bases, leaving 13 bases between them. As DNA, the CDR3 is TGTGCCAGCATAAGTGGTACTAGCTCCTACAATGAGCAGTTCTTC. It encodes CASISGTSSYNEQFF. Filled out from reference TRBV28 and TRBJ2-1, the complete variable domain reads DVKVTQSSRYLVKRTGEKVFLECVQDMDHENMFWYRQDPGLGLRLIYFSYDVKMKEKGDIPEGYSVSREKKERFSLILESASTNQTSMYLCASISGTSSYNEQFFGPGTRLTVL.

The chain joins TRBV19 to TRBJ2-7, with 8 bases aligning to TRBD1. Germline CDR1 LNHDA, CDR2 SQIVND (reference sequence). The CDR3 loop spans 15 amino acids. V shed 3 bases, J shed 0 bases, and the junction held 4 bases outside the gene matches. This CDR3 is CASSMTGQGSYEQYF. The CDR3 region has the DNA TGTGCCAGTAGTATGACTGGACAGGGCTCCTACGAGCAGTACTTC.

The gene calls are TRBV11-2 and TRBJ2-1; 10 nucleotides match TRBD2. Germline V gene lookup returns CDR1 SGHAT and CDR2 FQNNGV. The V and J ends lost 1 base and 8 bases, in that order; junction bases with no gene match: 8. This CDR3 is built from 16 residues. This CDR3 reads CASSLGASGRYDEQFF. CDR3 coding DNA: TGTGCCAGCAGCTTAGGGGCTAGCGGGAGATACGATGAGCAGTTCTTC. The whole variable domain, filled in from reference TRBV11-2 and TRBJ2-1, reads EAGVAQSPRYKIIEKRQSVAFWCNPISGHATLYWYQQILGQGPKLLIQFQNNGVVDDSQLPKDRFSAERLKGVDSTLKIQPAKLEDSAVYLCASSLGASGRYDEQFFGPGTRLTVL.

This clone was picked up a small number of times. The chain carries TRBV6-1 and TRBJ2-2, with a weak D call TRBD1 (6 bases). This CDR3 region has 15 residues. V shed 7 bases and J shed 6 bases, with 18 bases lying between them. Germline-derived CDR1 and CDR2 are MNHNS and SASEGT. In nucleotides, the CDR3 is TGTGCCAGCACCCGATTCAGGGACAATGCCGGGGAGCTGTTTTTT. Amino acids: CASTRFRDNAGELFF.

V gene TRBV5-1 combines with J gene TRBJ2-2, with D tentatively TRBD1 (6 bases). CDR3 length: 16 residues. The V gene's germline CDR1 is SGHRS and CDR2 YFSETQ. Deletions cut 1 base from V and 0 bases from J, with 10 bases between. CDR3 loop: CASSLSTGSNTGELFF. CDR3 coding DNA: TGCGCCAGCAGCTTGTCGACAGGCTCGAACACCGGGGAGCTGTTTTTT.

The V call is TRBV11-3, the J call TRBJ2-3; TRBD2 agrees at 7 bases. This CDR3 has 17 residues. V shed 2 bases and J 2 bases; nucleotides not matched to a gene: 10. Per the germline V gene, CDR1 is SGHNT and CDR2 is YENEEA. As DNA, the CDR3 is TGTGCCAGCAGCTTAAGGGCTAGCGGCCGTTACACAGATACGCAGTATTTT. Amino acids: CASSLRASGRYTDTQYF.

The chain employs TRBV28 and TRBJ1-1; 7 positions agree with TRBD1. The junction had 14 bases not matched to a gene; V was cut back by 3 bases and J by 7 bases. The germline V gene has CDR1 MDHEN and CDR2 SYDVKM. This CDR3 has 16 amino acids. The CDR3 here is CASSFRDSLGLIEAFF. The CDR3 nucleotides read TGTGCCAGCAGTTTCCGGGACAGCTTGGGTCTTATTGAAGCTTTCTTT. The full variable domain, completed using reference TRBV28 and TRBJ1-1, is DVKVTQSSRYLVKRTGEKVFLECVQDMDHENMFWYRQDPGLGLRLIYFSYDVKMKEKGDIPEGYSVSREKKERFSLILESASTNQTSMYLCASSFRDSLGLIEAFFGQGTRLTVV.

V and J are TRBV6-5 and TRBJ2-7; a weak D match, TRBD1 (6 bases). The CDR3 is made up of 15 amino acids. Deletions cut 2 bases from V and 0 bases from J, with 11 bases between. Germline CDR1 and CDR2: MNHEY and SVGAGI. The CDR3 DNA reads as TGTGCCAGCAGTTACGGGACAAGGAGCTCCTACGAGCAGTACTTC. It encodes CASSYGTRSSYEQYF.

This clone was seen more than once but under ten times. A read error may produce the germline difference seen at one junction end. The gene calls are TRBV7-9 and TRBJ2-3; 14 positions agree with TRBD2. The germline CDR1 and CDR2 sequences are SEHNR and FQNEAQ (reference sequence). This CDR3 region has 17 residues. The CDR3, as DNA: TGTTCCAGCAGCGTGGGACTAGCGGGAGTTTACACAGATACGCAGTATTTT. It yields the protein CSSSVGLAGVYTDTQYF.

The chain employs TRBV2 and TRBJ2-7; 9 nucleotides align to TRBD1. V lost 7 bases to trimming and J lost 3 bases; unmatched junction nucleotides: 4. Germline-derived CDR1 and CDR2 are SNHLY and FYNNEI. This CDR3 contains 13 residues. CDR3 sequence (DNA): TGTGCCAGCACCAGGGACAGGGTCTACGAGCAGTACTTC. It translates to CASTRDRVYEQYF.

This chain uses TRBV5-4 with TRBJ2-7, with TRBD2 identical over 11 bases. This CDR3 is 14 amino acids long. Per germline, CDR1 SGHNT and CDR2 YYREEE (reference sequence). Unmatched junction bases numbered 8, after V lost 6 bases and J lost 6 bases. CDR3 sequence: CASTTSGSLLEQYF. In DNA form, the CDR3 reads TGTGCCAGCACCACTAGCGGGAGTCTCCTCGAGCAGTACTTC. The variable domain in full, with the rest retrieved from reference TRBV5-4 and TRBJ2-7, is ETGVTQSPTHLIKTRGQQVTLRCSSQSGHNTVSWYQQALGQGPQFIFQYYREEENGRGNFPPRFSGLQFPNYSSELNVNALELDDSALYLCASTTSGSLLEQYFGPGTRLTVT.

The V and J genes are TRBV7-9 and TRBJ1-4, with D tentatively TRBD1 (5 bases). Germline V CDR1 and CDR2: SEHNR, FQNEAQ (reference sequence). The CDR3 length is 14 residues. Between the trimmed V and J ends, which lost 7 bases and 8 bases, there was a span of 17 bases. CDR3: CASKRDWGKEKLFF. The CDR3, as DNA: TGTGCCAGCAAAAGGGACTGGGGAAAAGAAAAACTGTTTTTT.

The rearrangement uses TRBV25-1 and TRBJ2-6; D is ambiguous. Germline V lookup: CDR1 MGHDK, CDR2 SYGVNS. Trimming took 1 base from V and 0 from J, leaving 7 bases between them. This CDR3 spans 16 amino acids. The CDR3 DNA follows: TGTGCCAGCAGTGAATCATACTTCTCTGGGGCCAACGTCCTGACTTTC. Translated, it gives CASSESYFSGANVLTF.

This clone appeared a few times. The chain uses TRBV2 and TRBJ1-1; weak D call: TRBD1 (6 bases). The CDR3 runs 13 residues. Per germline, CDR1 SNHLY and CDR2 FYNNEI. V shed 8 bases and J shed 6 bases, with 16 bases lying between them. In DNA form, the CDR3 reads TGTGCCAGCGCAGGACAGTTAACATCTGAAGCTTTCTTT. Its translation: CASAGQLTSEAFF. Full variable domain (missing parts from reference TRBV2 and TRBJ1-1): EPEVTQTPSHQVTQMGQEVILRCVPISNHLYFYWYRQILGQKVEFLVSFYNNEISEKSEIFDDQFSVERPDGSNFTLKIRSTKLEDSAMYFCASAGQLTSEAFFGQGTRLTVV.

The chain links TRBV21-1 to TRBJ1-2; the D call of TRBD1 is as the table states it, not checked on the DNA. TRBV21-1 is a pseudogene locus. The CDR3 runs 12 residues. DNA for the CDR3: TGTGCCAGCAGCAAAGACAGGTATGGCTACACCTTC. As protein: CASSKDRYGYTF.

The chain has TRBV19 and TRBJ2-2; 8 nucleotides align to TRBD2. The J segment lost 6 bases and the V segment lost 6 bases, leaving 9 bases of the junction unmatched. The CDR3 is 15 amino acids. Germline-derived CDR1 and CDR2 are LNHDA and SQIVND (reference sequence). The DNA for the CDR3 is TGTGCCAGTAGAGGAGAGCGGGAGTTTTCCGGGGAGCTGTTTTTT. This sequence encodes CASRGEREFSGELFF.

CDR3 sequence reads: CASSYGLTSDEQFF. The CDR3 DNA reads as TGTGCCAGCAGTTACGGACTTACGTCTGATGAGCAGTTCTTC. The chain joins TRBV6-5 to TRBJ2-1, with D possibly matching TRBD2 (5 bases). Deletions cut 2 bases from V and 8 bases from J, with 13 bases between. There are 14 residues in the CDR3. Germline V gene sequence: CDR1 MNHEY, CDR2 SVGAGI.

The gene calls are TRBV5-1 and TRBJ2-3, with D possibly being TRBD2 (6 bases). Trimming stripped 0 bases from V and 4 bases from J, with 9 bases between. This CDR3 contains 14 residues. Germline values: CDR1 SGHRS, CDR2 YFSETQ. CDR3 protein: CASSLARDSDTQYF. The CDR3 DNA is TGCGCCAGCAGCTTGGCCCGGGACTCAGATACGCAGTATTTT.

The V gene is TRBV27, the J gene TRBJ2-7, with D uncertain. CDR1 and CDR2 (germline): MNHEY, SMNVEV (reference sequence). The CDR3 loop spans 14 amino acids. V was shortened by 3 bases and J by 4 bases, with 13 bases between the two germline ends. CDR3 in DNA: TGTGCCAGCAGTTTTGTCTCACTCCCATACGAGCAGTACTTC. It is translated as CASSFVSLPYEQYF.

As concerns this clone: At one end, the junction sequence differs from germline, possibly due to a read error. The J gene is TRBJ1-1, the V gene TRBV7-9; 7 bases are a match to TRBD1. CDR1 and CDR2 from the germline V gene are SEHNR and FQNEAQ (reference sequence). The CDR3 spans 14 residues. The CDR3 here is CSSSSADRHTEAFF. The CDR3 DNA is TGTTCCAGCAGCTCAGCGGACAGGCACACTGAAGCTTTCTTT.

The rearrangement links TRBV7-8 to TRBJ1-1; TRBD1 might be the D (5 bases). The CDR3 covers 13 residues. Trimming removed 5 bases at V and 1 base at J, with 8 bases between. Germline V lookup: CDR1 SGHVS, CDR2 FQNEAQ. The CDR3 DNA reads as TGTGCCAGCAGCGCTGGGGCGAACACTGAAGCTTTCTTT. Amino acid sequence: CASSAGANTEAFF.

The chain employs TRBV29-1 and TRBJ2-3, with D possibly being TRBD1 (5 bases). The CDR3 contains 12 residues. Germline V CDR1 and CDR2: SQVTM, ANQGSEA. V lost 7 bases, J lost 4 bases, and 12 bases lay in between. In DNA, the CDR3 is TGCAGCGAACAGGAATTATCAGATACGCAGTATTTT. Protein product: CSEQELSDTQYF.